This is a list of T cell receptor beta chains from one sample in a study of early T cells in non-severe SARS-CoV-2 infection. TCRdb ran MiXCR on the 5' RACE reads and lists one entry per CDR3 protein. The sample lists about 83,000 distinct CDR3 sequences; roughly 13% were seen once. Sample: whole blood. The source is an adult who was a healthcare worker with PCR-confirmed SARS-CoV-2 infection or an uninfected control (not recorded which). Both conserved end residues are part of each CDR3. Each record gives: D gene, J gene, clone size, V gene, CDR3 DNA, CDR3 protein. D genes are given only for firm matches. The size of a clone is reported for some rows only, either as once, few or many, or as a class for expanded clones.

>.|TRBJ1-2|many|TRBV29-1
TGCAGCGTTGGGAAAGGGGAGTATGGCTACACCTTC
CSVGKGEYGYTF
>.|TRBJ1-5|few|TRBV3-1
TGTGCCAGCAGCCCTTCACAGGCTCCCAATCAGCCCCAGCATTTT
CASSPSQAPNQPQHF
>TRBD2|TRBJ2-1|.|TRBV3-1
TGTGCCAGCAGCCAAGCGGGCGGGGGCTACAATGAGCAGTTCTTC
CASSQAGGGYNEQFF
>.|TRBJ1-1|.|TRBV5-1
TGCGCCAGCAGCGTCGGGACAATGAACACTGAAGCTTTCTTT
CASSVGTMNTEAFF
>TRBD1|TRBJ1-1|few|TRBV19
TGTGCCAGTAGGCTTCCCGGGACAGATAACACTGAAGCTTTCTTT
CASRLPGTDNTEAFF
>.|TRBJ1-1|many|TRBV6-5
TGTGCCAGCAGTGTGCAGAACATGAACACTGAAGCTTTCTTT
CASSVQNMNTEAFF
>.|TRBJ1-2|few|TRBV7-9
TGTGCCAGCAGCCAGGCCGAGCAGAGCTATGGCTACACCTTC
CASSQAEQSYGYTF
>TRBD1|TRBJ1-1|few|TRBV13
TGTGCCAGCAGCTTAGATGCGACAGGGGAAAAATGGACTGAAGCTTTCTTT
CASSLDATGEKWTEAFF
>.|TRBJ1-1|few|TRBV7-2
TGTGCCAGCAGCTCTAAAAAGGGGACTGAAGCTTTCTTT
CASSSKKGTEAFF
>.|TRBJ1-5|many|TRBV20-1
TGCAGTGCTAGAGGGGGGCCCGGTCAGCCCCAGCATTTT
CSARGGPGQPQHF
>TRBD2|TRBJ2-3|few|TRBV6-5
TGTGCCAGCAGTTACTCGGGCGGGGGGCAAGATACGCAGTATTTT
CASSYSGGGQDTQYF
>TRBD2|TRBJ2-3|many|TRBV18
TGTGCCAGCTCACTGGCGGCGGGGGATGATACGCAGTATTTT
CASSLAAGDDTQYF
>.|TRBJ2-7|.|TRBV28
TGTGCCAGCAGTTTGTGGGCCCCTTACGAGCAGTACTTC
CASSLWAPYEQYF
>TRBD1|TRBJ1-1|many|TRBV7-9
TGTGCCAGCAGCCCTAACCGACAGGGTTGGACTGAAGCTTTCTTT
CASSPNRQGWTEAFF
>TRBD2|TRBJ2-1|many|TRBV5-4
TGTGCCAGCAGCTCCATACTAGCGGGGGGATTCTACAATGAGCAGTTCTTC
CASSSILAGGFYNEQFF
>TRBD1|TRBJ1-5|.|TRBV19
TGTGCCAGTAGATTCGGACAGGGGGCGGGTCAGCCCCAGCATTTT
CASRFGQGAGQPQHF
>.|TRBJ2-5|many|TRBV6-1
TGTGCCAGCTTGACACGGAACGGAGAGACCCAGTACTTC
CASLTRNGETQYF
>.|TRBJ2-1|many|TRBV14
TGTGCCAGCAGCCAAGAGCCCCAGTCCTACAATGAGCAGTTCTTC
CASSQEPQSYNEQFF
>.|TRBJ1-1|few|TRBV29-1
TGCAGCGTTGTGGGAGGAATACAGGGTTTCGCTGAAGCTTTCTTT
CSVVGGIQGFAEAFF
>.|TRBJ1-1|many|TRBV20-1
TGCAGTGCTAGAGCACCTGACAGGAGCACTGAAGCTTTCTTT
CSARAPDRSTEAFF
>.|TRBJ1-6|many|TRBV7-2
TGTGCCAGCAGCTCCGCACCAGGGTTACCCCTCCACTTT
CASSSAPGLPLHF
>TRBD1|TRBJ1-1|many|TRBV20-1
TGCAGTGCCCCGGTTTATGCCGGGACAGTTAGTACTGAAGCTTTCTTT
CSAPVYAGTVSTEAFF
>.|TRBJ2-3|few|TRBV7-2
TGTGCCAGCAGCTTAGTTGCGAGCGATAGCACAGATACGCAGTATTTT
CASSLVASDSTDTQYF
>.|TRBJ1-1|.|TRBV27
TGTGCCAGCAGTTCAAACCGCTTCAGGGGCATGAACACTGAAGCTTTCTTT
CASSSNRFRGMNTEAFF
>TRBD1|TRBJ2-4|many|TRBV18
TGTGCCAGCTCACCCCCAGGACAGGGGAACATTCAGTACTTC
CASSPPGQGNIQYF
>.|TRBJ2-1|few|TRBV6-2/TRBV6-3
TGTGCCAGCAGTTACTCTACTAGTGAGCAGTTCTTC
CASSYSTSEQFF
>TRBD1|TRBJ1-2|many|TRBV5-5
TGTGCCAGCAGCCCGGGACAGGGCCACCTTGTAGATACCTTC
CASSPGQGHLVDTF
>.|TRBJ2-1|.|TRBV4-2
TGTGCCAGCAGCCAAGATCTCAGGAACCCGGAGCAGTTCTTC
CASSQDLRNPEQFF
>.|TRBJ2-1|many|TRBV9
TGTGCCAGCAGCGTAGGTAAGGGCTATTCCTACAATGAGCAGTTCTTC
CASSVGKGYSYNEQFF
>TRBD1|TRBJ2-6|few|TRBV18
TGTGCCAGCTCACTCGGACAGGGGGCAGGTGGGGCCAACGTCCTGACTTTC
CASSLGQGAGGANVLTF
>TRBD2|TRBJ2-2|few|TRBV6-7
TGTGCCAGCAGTCAGGGGACTAGTCCCGCCGGGGAGCTGTTTTTT
CASSQGTSPAGELFF
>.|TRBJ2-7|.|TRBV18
TGTGCCAGCTCACCGGGTACACCGGGGTACGAGCAGTACTTC
CASSPGTPGYEQYF
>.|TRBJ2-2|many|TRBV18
TGTGCCAGCTCACCGGGACTTACGAACACCGGGGAGCTGTTTTTT
CASSPGLTNTGELFF
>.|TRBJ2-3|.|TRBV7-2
TGTGCCAGCAGCGTCCTGGCAACTAGCACAGATACGCAGTATTTT
CASSVLATSTDTQYF
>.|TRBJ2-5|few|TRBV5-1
TGCGCCAGCAGCGAAGAGACAGGGCCGGGGGAAGAGACCCAGTACTTC
CASSEETGPGEETQYF
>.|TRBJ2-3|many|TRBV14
TGTGCCAGCAGCCACCGCTGGGGAGATACGCAGTATTTT
CASSHRWGDTQYF
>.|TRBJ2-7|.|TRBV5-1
TGCGCCAGCAGCTTGGGCGGGCTGGAGGAGCAGTACTTC
CASSLGGLEEQYF
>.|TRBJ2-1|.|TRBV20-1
TGCAGTGCGGGGGGGCTGCAGTTCTTC
CSAGGLQFF
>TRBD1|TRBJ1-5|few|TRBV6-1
TGTGCCAGCACCGGGGGACAGATAGGCAATCAGCCCCAGCATTTT
CASTGGQIGNQPQHF
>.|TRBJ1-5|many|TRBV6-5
TGTGCCAGCAGTCCCTACAGGGGCAATCAGCCCCAGCATTTT
CASSPYRGNQPQHF
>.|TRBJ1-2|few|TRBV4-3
TGCGCCAGCAGCCAAGACAGGGGTGTTATCTATGGCTACACCTTC
CASSQDRGVIYGYTF
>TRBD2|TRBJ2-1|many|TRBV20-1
TGCAGTGCACCGGCTAGCGGGGGGCGGGTTGAGCAGTTCTTC
CSAPASGGRVEQFF